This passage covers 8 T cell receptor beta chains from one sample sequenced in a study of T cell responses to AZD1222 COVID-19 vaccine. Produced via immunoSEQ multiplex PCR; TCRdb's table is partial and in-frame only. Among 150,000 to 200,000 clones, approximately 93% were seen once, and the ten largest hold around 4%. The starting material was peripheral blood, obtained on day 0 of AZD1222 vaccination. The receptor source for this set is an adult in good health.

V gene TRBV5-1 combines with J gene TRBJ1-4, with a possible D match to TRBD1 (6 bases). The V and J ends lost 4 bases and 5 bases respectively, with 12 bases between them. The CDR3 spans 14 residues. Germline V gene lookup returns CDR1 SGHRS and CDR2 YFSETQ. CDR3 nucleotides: TGCGCCAGCAGCCCCTTTACAGGGAATGAAAAACTGTTTTTT. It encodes CASSPFTGNEKLFF.

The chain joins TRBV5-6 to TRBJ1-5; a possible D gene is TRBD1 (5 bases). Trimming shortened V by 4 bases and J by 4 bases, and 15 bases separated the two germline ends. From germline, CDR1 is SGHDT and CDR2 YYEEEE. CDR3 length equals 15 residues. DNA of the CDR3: TGTGCCAGCAGCAGACTGGGACTTACGAATCAGCCCCAGCATTTT. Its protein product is CASSRLGLTNQPQHF.

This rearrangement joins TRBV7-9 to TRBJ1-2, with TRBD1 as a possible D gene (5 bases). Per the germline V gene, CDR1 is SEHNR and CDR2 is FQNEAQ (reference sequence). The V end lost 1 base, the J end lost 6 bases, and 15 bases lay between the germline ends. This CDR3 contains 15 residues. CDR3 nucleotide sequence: TGTGCCAGCAGCTTAGATTTGGAGGGGATAAATGGCTACACCTTC. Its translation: CASSLDLEGINGYTF.

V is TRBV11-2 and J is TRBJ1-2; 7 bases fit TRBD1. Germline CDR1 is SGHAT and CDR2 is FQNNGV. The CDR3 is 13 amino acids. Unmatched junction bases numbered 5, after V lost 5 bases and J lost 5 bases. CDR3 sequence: CASSGPGGYGYTF. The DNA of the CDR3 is TGTGCCAGCAGCGGACCAGGGGGATATGGCTACACCTTC.

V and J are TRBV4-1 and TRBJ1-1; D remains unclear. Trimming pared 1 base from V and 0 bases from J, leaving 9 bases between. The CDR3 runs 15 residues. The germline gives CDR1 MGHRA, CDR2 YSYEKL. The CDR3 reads CASSQVSGLNTEAFF. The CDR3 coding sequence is TGCGCCAGCAGCCAAGTGTCGGGGTTGAACACTGAAGCTTTCTTT.

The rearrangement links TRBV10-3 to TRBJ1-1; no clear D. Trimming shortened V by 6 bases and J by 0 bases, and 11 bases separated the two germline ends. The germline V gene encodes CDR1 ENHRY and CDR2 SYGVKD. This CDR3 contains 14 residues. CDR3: CAIRRTDMNTEAFF. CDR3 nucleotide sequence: TGTGCCATCAGACGGACCGACATGAACACTGAAGCTTTCTTT.

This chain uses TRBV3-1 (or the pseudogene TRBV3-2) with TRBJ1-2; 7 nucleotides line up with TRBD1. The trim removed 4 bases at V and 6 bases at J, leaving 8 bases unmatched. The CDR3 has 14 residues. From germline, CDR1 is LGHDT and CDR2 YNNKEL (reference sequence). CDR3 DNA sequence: TGTGCCAGCAGCCGACAGGGCGAAAAAAATGGCTACACCTTC. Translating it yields CASSRQGEKNGYTF.

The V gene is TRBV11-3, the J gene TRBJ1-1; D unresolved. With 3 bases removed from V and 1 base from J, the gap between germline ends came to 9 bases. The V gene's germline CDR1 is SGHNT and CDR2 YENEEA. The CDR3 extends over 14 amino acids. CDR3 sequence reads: CASSLEGGNTEAFF. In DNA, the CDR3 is TGTGCCAGCAGCTTGGAAGGCGGGAACACTGAAGCTTTCTTT.